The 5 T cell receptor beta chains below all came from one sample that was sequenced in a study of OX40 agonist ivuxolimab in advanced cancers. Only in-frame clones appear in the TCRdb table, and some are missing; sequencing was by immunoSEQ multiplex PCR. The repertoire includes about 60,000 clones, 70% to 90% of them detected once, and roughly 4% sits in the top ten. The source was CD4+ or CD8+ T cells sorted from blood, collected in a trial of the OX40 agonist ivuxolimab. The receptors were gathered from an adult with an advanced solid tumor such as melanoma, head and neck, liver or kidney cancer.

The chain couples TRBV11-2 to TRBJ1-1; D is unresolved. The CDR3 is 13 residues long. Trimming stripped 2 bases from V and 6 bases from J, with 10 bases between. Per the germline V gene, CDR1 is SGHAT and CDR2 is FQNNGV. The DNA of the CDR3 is TGTGCCAGCAGCTTAAGGCCCCGGGCTGAAGCTTTCTTT. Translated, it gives CASSLRPRAEAFF.

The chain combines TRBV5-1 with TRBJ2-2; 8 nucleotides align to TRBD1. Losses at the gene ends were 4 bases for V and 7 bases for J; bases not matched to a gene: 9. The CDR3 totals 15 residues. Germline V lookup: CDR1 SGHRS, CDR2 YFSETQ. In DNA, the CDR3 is TGCGCCAGCAGCCAAGGACAGGGCGAAGGCGGGGAGCTGTTTTTT. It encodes CASSQGQGEGGELFF.

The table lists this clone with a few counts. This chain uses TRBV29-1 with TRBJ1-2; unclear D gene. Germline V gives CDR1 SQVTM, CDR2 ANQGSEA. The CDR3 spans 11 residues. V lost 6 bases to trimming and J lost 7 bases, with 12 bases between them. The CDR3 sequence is CSVGGTVGYTF. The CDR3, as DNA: TGCAGCGTGGGCGGCACGGTTGGCTACACCTTC.

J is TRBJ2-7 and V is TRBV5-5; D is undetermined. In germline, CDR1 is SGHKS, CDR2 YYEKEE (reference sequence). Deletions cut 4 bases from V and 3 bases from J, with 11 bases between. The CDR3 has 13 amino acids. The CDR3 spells CASSQDPGYEQYF. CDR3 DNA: TGTGCCAGCAGCCAAGATCCCGGCTACGAGCAGTACTTC.

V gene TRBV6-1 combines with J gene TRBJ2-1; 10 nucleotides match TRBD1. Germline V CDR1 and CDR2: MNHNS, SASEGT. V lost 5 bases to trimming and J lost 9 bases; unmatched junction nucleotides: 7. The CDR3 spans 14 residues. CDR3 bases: TGTGCCAGCAGTCCTCGGGACAGGGGTGGTGAGCAGTTCTTC. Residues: CASSPRDRGGEQFF.